The 22 T cell receptor beta chains below were found in one sample sequenced in a study of T cell responses to AZD1222 COVID-19 vaccine. The repertoire was sequenced with immunoSEQ multiplex PCR; TCRdb's copy has only in-frame clones and lacks some. The table records some 120,000 clones, over 75% of them present only once. This material consisted of peripheral blood, taken on day 0 of AZD1222 vaccination. Receptors were obtained from an adult in good health.

Written as DNA, the CDR3 is TGTGCCAGCAGCCTTGACAAACTGAGTGAGCAGTTCTTC. It translates to CASSLDKLSEQFF. The chain recombines TRBV7-2 with TRBJ2-1, with D hard to call. Germline values: CDR1 SGHTA, CDR2 FQGNSA. The CDR3 is 13 residues long. With 5 bases removed from V and 9 bases from J, the gap between germline ends came to 14 bases.

This chain uses TRBV7-9 with TRBJ1-5; D is unresolved. Trimming stripped 5 bases from V and 5 bases from J, with 13 bases between. This CDR3 spans 14 amino acids. Germline CDR1 and CDR2: SEHNR and FQNEAQ (reference sequence). The CDR3 reads CASSPALVDQPQHF. The CDR3 DNA follows: TGTGCCAGCAGCCCCGCTCTGGTTGATCAGCCCCAGCATTTT.

The chain couples TRBV11-2 to TRBJ2-5; D may be TRBD2 (5 bases). Germline CDR1 and CDR2: SGHAT and FQNNGV. V was shortened by 5 bases and J by 2 bases, with 12 bases between the two germline ends. This CDR3 comprises 14 residues. CDR3 loop: CASSHVPGQETQYF. CDR3 nucleotide sequence: TGTGCCAGCAGCCACGTCCCGGGACAAGAGACCCAGTACTTC. The whole variable domain, remainder taken from reference TRBV11-2 and TRBJ2-5, is EAGVAQSPRYKIIEKRQSVAFWCNPISGHATLYWYQQILGQGPKLLIQFQNNGVVDDSQLPKDRFSAERLKGVDSTLKIQPAKLEDSAVYLCASSHVPGQETQYFGPGTRLLVL.

The chain has TRBV25-1 and TRBJ1-2, with unresolved D. The germline V gene has CDR1 MGHDK and CDR2 SYGVNS. The CDR3 runs to 13 residues. Trimming cost V 2 bases and J 5 bases, with 9 bases left between them. The CDR3 bases are TGTGCCAGCAGTGAAGGGGTGCTATATGGCTACACCTTC. This gives the protein CASSEGVLYGYTF.

This CDR3 is CASRPWGPGNTIYF. CDR3 in DNA: TGCGCCAGCAGGCCCTGGGGACCTGGAAACACCATATATTTT. The chain employs TRBV5-1 and TRBJ1-3, with D possibly TRBD1 on 5 matching bases. The germline V and J ends were trimmed by 5 bases and 2 bases, with 11 bases remaining between them. CDR3 length: 14 amino acids. Germline V gene data show CDR1 as SGHRS and CDR2 as YFSETQ.

The chain has TRBV12-3 or TRBV12-4 and TRBJ2-7; TRBD1 might be the D (6 bases). The CDR3 covers 12 residues. Trimming pared 5 bases from V and 4 bases from J, leaving 9 bases between. CDR3 loop: CASSPTGYEQYF. DNA for the CDR3: TGTGCCAGCAGTCCCACAGGGTACGAGCAGTACTTC.

The chain is built from TRBV30 and TRBJ2-5; D might be TRBD1 (6 bases). The CDR3 is 15 residues long. CDR1 is GTSNPN, CDR2 SVGIG, per germline (reference sequence). Trimming left V 1 base short and J 4 bases short, with 16 bases between. CDR3 sequence (DNA): TGTGCCTGGAGTGCTATTAGGGGGTTTGGAGAGACCCAGTACTTC. Translated: CAWSAIRGFGETQYF.

This chain links TRBV4-1 with TRBJ2-7, with TRBD2 matching 12 bases. This CDR3 comprises 15 residues. Per the germline V gene, CDR1 is MGHRA and CDR2 is YSYEKL. V dropped 4 bases and J dropped 4; count of bases not matched to a gene: 5. CDR3 nucleotides: TGCGCCAGCAGCCGGCCGACTAGCGGGAGATACGAGCAGTACTTC. Translated, it gives CASSRPTSGRYEQYF.

This clone was seen just once. V gene TRBV6-5 combines with J gene TRBJ1-2, with no clear D. The CDR3 length is 12 residues. Germline CDR1 is MNHEY and CDR2 is SVGAGI. V dropped 6 bases and J dropped 7 bases, with 12 bases sitting between them. This chain's CDR3 is CASSNHRGGYTF. In nucleotides, the CDR3 is TGTGCCAGCAGCAATCACCGGGGTGGCTACACCTTC.

This clone showed up just a few times. The CDR3 DNA reads TGTGCCAGCAGTGAATTGCAAATCTACGAGCAGTACTTC. It translates to CASSELQIYEQYF. J is TRBJ2-7 and V is TRBV2; D unclear. This CDR3 has 13 residues. Germline V lookup: CDR1 SNHLY, CDR2 FYNNEI. Trimming removed 2 bases at V and 3 bases at J, with 8 bases between.

This clone was seen only once. V gene TRBV2 combines with J gene TRBJ2-1; D is tentatively TRBD1 or TRBD2 (6 bases each). Trimming pared 7 bases from V and 3 bases from J, leaving 22 bases between. This CDR3 contains 17 residues. Germline assignment: CDR1 SNHLY and CDR2 FYNNEI. This chain's CDR3 is CASTPAEGGGLYNEQFF. CDR3 coding DNA: TGTGCCAGCACCCCCGCGGAGGGTGGGGGCCTCTACAATGAGCAGTTCTTC.

The V and J genes are TRBV12-5 and TRBJ1-1, with D perhaps TRBD1 (5 bases). CDR3 length: 16 amino acids. Germline CDR1 and CDR2: LGHNT and FRNRAP. The germline V and J ends were trimmed by 3 bases and 1 base, with 15 bases remaining between them. The chain's CDR3 is CASGLTRVSQNTEAFF. The CDR3 DNA reads TGTGCTAGTGGTTTAACCAGGGTGTCCCAGAACACTGAAGCTTTCTTT.

This chain's CDR3 is CASSEGYSYEQYF. CDR3 sequence (DNA): TGTGCCAGCAGTGAAGGGTATTCCTACGAGCAGTACTTC. The V call is TRBV2, the J call TRBJ2-7; unclear D gene. Deletions cut 1 base from V and 1 base from J, with 5 bases between. The CDR3 contains 13 residues. In germline, CDR1 is SNHLY, CDR2 FYNNEI.

The chain uses TRBV15 and TRBJ2-7; either TRBD1 or TRBD2 may fit D (5 bases each). CDR1 is LNHNV and CDR2 is YYDKDF in the germline V gene (reference sequence). The V gene lost 8 bases and the J gene lost 7 bases, with 15 bases spanning the gap. The CDR3 consists of 12 residues. CDR3 protein: CATAPGRGEQYF. The DNA for the CDR3 is TGTGCCACCGCCCCGGGACGCGGTGAGCAGTACTTC.

The V and J genes are TRBV21-1 and TRBJ2-2; TRBD2 reflects the table's D call only, with no check against the DNA. TRBV21-1 is labeled a pseudogene. The CDR3 extends over 16 amino acids. The DNA of the CDR3 is TGTGCCAGCAGCTGGCCTAGCGGGAGGAACACCGGGGAGCTGTTTTTT. It yields the protein CASSWPSGRNTGELFF.

The chain couples TRBV24-1 to TRBJ2-2, with D unclear. Trimming stripped 8 bases from V and 1 base from J, with 7 bases between. This CDR3 region has 13 residues. Germline values: CDR1 KGHDR, CDR2 SFDVKD. Written as DNA, the CDR3 is TGTGCCACCAATACGGGGAACACCGGGGAGCTGTTTTTT. Its translation: CATNTGNTGELFF.

The rearrangement joins TRBV27 to TRBJ2-7; possible D gene TRBD1, 6 bases. The V end lost 2 bases, the J end lost 2 bases, and 13 bases lay between the germline ends. There are 15 residues in the CDR3. The germline V gene has CDR1 MNHEY and CDR2 SMNVEV (reference sequence). CDR3 protein: CASSLRSDRAYEQYF. CDR3 bases: TGTGCCAGCAGTTTAAGGTCGGACAGAGCCTACGAGCAGTACTTC.

This chain connects TRBV15 to TRBJ2-3; no clear D. This CDR3 contains 17 residues. Germline V lookup: CDR1 LNHNV, CDR2 YYDKDF (reference sequence). V lost 1 base and J 0 bases, leaving 14 bases between the germline ends. CDR3 nucleotides: TGTGCCACCAGCAGAGTTCAAGCGATGACGAGCACAGATACGCAGTATTTT. Its translation: CATSRVQAMTSTDTQYF. Combining the CDR3 with reference TRBV15 and TRBJ2-3 gives the whole variable domain DAMVIQNPRYQVTQFGKPVTLSCSQTLNHNVMYWYQQKSSQAPKLLFHYYDKDFNNEADTPDNFQSRRPNTSFCFLDIRSPGLGDTAMYLCATSRVQAMTSTDTQYFGPGTRLTVL.

This clone appeared a few times. The J gene is TRBJ2-7, the V gene TRBV3-1 (or the pseudogene TRBV3-2); 11 bases line up with TRBD2. The junction had 9 bases not matched to a gene; V was cut back by 0 bases and J by 8 bases. The germline gives CDR1 LGHDT, CDR2 YNNKEL (reference sequence). The length of the CDR3 is 16 residues. The CDR3 coding sequence is TGTGCCAGCAGCCAAGATCCCCCGGGACTAGCGGCCAAGCAGTACTTC. Protein sequence: CASSQDPPGLAAKQYF.

This chain links TRBV20-1 with TRBJ2-3; no firm D call. CDR3 length: 13 residues. V lost 3 bases and J 0 bases, leaving 7 bases between the germline ends. The germline CDR1 and CDR2 sequences are DFQATT and SNEGSKA (reference sequence). The CDR3, as DNA: TGCAGTGCTAGTCGGTCGAGCACAGATACGCAGTATTTT. This codes for CSASRSSTDTQYF.

This sequence joins TRBV7-2 and TRBJ1-1, with D tentatively TRBD1 (5 bases). With 3 bases removed from V and 1 base from J, the gap between germline ends came to 6 bases. Germline assignment: CDR1 SGHTA and CDR2 FQGNSA. The CDR3 contains 13 residues. CDR3 amino acids: CASSFQGNTEAFF. The CDR3 DNA sequence: TGTGCCAGCAGCTTTCAGGGGAACACTGAAGCTTTCTTT.

A remark on this clone: The sample has other DNA sequences that encode this CDR3 too. DNA of the CDR3: TGTGCCAGCAGTTTATCGCTCGGGTACGAGCAGTACTTC. It yields the protein CASSLSLGYEQYF. The chain couples TRBV27 to TRBJ2-7, with unresolved D. V was trimmed by 0 bases and J by 4 bases, leaving 7 bases between them. Germline CDR1 and CDR2: MNHEY and SMNVEV (reference sequence). The CDR3 totals 13 residues.